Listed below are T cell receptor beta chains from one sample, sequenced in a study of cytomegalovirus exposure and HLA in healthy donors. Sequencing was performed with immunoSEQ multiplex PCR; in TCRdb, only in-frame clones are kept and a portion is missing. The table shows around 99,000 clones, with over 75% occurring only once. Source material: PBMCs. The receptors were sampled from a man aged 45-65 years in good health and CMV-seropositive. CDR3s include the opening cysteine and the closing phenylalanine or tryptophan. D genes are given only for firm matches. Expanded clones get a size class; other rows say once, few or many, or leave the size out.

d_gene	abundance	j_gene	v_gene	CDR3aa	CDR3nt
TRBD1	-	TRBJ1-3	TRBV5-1	CASSLAGTDSGNTIYF	TGCGCCAGCAGCTTAGCCGGGACAGACTCTGGAAACACCATATATTTT
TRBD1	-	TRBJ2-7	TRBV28	CASSSWTGSEQYF	TGTGCCAGCAGTTCATGGACAGGGTCCGAGCAGTACTTC
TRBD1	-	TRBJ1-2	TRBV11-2	CASSLDSGTGYGYTF	TGTGCCAGCAGCTTAGATAGTGGGACAGGATATGGCTACACCTTC
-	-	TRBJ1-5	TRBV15	CATSSGLSNQPQHF	TGTGCCACCAGCAGTGGCCTTAGCAATCAGCCCCAGCATTTT
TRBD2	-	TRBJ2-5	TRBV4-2	CASSQAWRTSGQETQYF	TGTGCCAGCAGCCAAGCTTGGCGGACTAGCGGCCAAGAGACCCAGTACTTC
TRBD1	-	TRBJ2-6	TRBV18	CASSPNGDRTSGANVLTF	TGTGCCAGCTCACCAAATGGGGACAGAACCTCTGGGGCCAACGTCCTGACTTTC
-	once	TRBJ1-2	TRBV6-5	CASTPYQAPNYGYTF	TGTGCCAGCACCCCTTACCAGGCGCCTAACTATGGCTACACCTTC
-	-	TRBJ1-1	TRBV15	CATSRGRGSAEAFF	TGTGCCACCAGCAGAGGGCGGGGATCCGCTGAAGCTTTCTTT
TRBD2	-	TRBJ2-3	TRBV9	CASSVGTSGGVADTQYF	TGTGCCAGCAGCGTAGGGACTAGCGGGGGGGTCGCAGATACGCAGTATTTT
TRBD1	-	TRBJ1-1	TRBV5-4	CASSLQGANTEAFF	TGTGCCAGCAGCCTACAGGGGGCCAACACTGAAGCTTTCTTT
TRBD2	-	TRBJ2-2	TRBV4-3	CASSRGRGAGVANTGELFF	TGCGCCAGCAGCCGGGGTCGTGGCGCGGGGGTAGCGAACACCGGGGAGCTGTTTTTT
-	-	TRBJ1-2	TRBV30	CAWSVRSGRTYGYTF	TGTGCCTGGAGTGTAAGGTCTGGCAGGACTTATGGCTACACCTTC
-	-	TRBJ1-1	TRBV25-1	CASNAGLTEAFF	TGTGCCAGCAATGCGGGCCTCACTGAAGCTTTCTTT